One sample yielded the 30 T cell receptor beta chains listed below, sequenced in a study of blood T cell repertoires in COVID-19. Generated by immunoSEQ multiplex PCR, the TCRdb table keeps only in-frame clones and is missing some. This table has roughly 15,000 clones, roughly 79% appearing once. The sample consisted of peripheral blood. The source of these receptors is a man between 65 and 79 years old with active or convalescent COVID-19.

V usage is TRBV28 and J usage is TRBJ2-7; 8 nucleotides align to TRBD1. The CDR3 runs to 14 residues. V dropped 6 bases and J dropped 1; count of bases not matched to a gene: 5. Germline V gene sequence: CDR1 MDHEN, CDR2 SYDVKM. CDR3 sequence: CASSTTGGSYEQYF. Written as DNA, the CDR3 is TGTGCCAGCAGCACTACAGGGGGTTCCTACGAGCAGTACTTC.

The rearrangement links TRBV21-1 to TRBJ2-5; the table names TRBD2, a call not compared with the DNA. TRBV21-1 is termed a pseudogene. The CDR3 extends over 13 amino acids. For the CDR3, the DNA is TGTGCCAGCAGCGGAAGGAGGGAGGAGACCCAGTACTTC. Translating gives CASSGRREETQYF.

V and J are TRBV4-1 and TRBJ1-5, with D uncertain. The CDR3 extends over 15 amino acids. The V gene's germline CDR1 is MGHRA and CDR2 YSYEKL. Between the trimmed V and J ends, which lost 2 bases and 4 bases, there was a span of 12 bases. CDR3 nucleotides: TGCGCCAGCAGCCAACAATCGCAGAGGAATCAGCCCCAGCATTTT. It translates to CASSQQSQRNQPQHF.

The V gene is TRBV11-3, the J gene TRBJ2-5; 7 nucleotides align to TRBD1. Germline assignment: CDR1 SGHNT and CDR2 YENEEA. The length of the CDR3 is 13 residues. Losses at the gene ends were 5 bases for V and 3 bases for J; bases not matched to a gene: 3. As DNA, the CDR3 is TGTGCCAGCAGCATCGGGACAGAAGAGACCCAGTACTTC. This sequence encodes CASSIGTEETQYF.

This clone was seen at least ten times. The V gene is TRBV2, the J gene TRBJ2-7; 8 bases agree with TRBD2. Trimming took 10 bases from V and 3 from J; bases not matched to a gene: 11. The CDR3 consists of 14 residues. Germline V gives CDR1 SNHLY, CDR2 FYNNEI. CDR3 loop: CANQGPAGGYEQYF. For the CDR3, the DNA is TGTGCCAACCAGGGGCCGGCGGGGGGCTACGAGCAGTACTTC.

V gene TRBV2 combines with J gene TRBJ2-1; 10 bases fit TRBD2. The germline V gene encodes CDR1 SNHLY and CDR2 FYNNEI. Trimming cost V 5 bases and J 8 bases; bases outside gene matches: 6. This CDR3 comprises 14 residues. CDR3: CASSPGLAYDEQFF. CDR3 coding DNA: TGTGCCAGCAGTCCGGGACTAGCGTACGATGAGCAGTTCTTC.

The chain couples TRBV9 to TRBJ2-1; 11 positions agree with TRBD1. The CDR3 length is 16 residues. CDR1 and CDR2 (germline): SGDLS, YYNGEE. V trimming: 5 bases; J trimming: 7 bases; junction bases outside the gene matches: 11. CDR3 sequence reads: CASRFLDRGRWNEQFF. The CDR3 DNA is TGTGCCAGCAGATTCTTGGACAGGGGGCGCTGGAATGAGCAGTTCTTC.

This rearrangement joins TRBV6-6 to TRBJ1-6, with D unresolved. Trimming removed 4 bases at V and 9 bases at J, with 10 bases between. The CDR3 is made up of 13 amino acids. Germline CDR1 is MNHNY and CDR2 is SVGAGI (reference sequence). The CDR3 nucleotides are TGTGCCAGCAGTTCCGCGGTAGGTTCACCCCTCCACTTT. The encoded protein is CASSSAVGSPLHF.

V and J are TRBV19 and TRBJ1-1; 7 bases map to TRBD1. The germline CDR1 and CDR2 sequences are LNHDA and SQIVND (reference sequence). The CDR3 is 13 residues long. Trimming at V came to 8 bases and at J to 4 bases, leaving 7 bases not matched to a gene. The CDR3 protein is CASRTGFITEAFF. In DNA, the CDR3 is TGTGCCAGTCGGACAGGCTTCATCACTGAAGCTTTCTTT. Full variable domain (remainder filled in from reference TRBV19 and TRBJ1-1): DGGITQSPKYLFRKEGQNVTLSCEQNLNHDAMYWYRQDPGQGLRLIYYSQIVNDFQKGDIAEGYSVSREKKESFPLTVTSAQKNPTAFYLCASRTGFITEAFFGQGTRLTVV.

CDR3 residues: CASSQGVVNYGYTF. The CDR3 DNA reads as TGTGCCAGCAGCCAGGGGGTGGTGAACTATGGCTACACCTTC. This chain uses TRBV2 with TRBJ1-2; TRBD1 aligns across 7 bases. The junction had 6 bases not matched to a gene; V was cut back by 6 bases and J by 2 bases. The CDR3 has 14 residues. Germline lookup yields CDR1 SNHLY and CDR2 FYNNEI. Full variable domain (remainder filled in from reference TRBV2 and TRBJ1-2): EPEVTQTPSHQVTQMGQEVILRCVPISNHLYFYWYRQILGQKVEFLVSFYNNEISEKSEIFDDQFSVERPDGSNFTLKIRSTKLEDSAMYFCASSQGVVNYGYTFGSGTRLTVV.

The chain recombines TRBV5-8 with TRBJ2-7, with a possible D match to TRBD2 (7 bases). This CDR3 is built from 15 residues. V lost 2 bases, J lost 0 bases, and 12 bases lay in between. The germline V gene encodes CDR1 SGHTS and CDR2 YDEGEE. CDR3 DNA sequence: TGTGCCAGCAGCTTTCCGGGGGGCAGCTCCTACGAGCAGTACTTC. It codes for CASSFPGGSSYEQYF.

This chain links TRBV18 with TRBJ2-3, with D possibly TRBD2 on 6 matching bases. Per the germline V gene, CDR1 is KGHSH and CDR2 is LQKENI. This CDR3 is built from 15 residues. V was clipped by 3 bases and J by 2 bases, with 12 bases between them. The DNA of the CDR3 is TGTGCCAGCTCACCCCGGGGGACTTTCACAGATACGCAGTATTTT. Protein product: CASSPRGTFTDTQYF.

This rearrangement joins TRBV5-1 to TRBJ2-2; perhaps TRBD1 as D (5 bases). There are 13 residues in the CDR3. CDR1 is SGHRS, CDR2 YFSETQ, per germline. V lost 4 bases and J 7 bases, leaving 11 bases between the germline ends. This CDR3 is CASSPRVDGELFF. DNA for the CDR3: TGCGCCAGCAGCCCCAGGGTCGACGGGGAGCTGTTTTTT.

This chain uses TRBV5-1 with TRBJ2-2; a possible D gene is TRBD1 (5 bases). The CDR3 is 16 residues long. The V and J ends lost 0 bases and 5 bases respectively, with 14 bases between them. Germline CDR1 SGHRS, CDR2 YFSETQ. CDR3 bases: TGCGCCAGCAGCTTGGTAGAGGACATTCGGACCGGGGAGCTGTTTTTT. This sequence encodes CASSLVEDIRTGELFF.

In DNA form, the CDR3 reads TGTGCCAGCAGCCTCGAGAGGAGCACTGAAGCTTTCTTT. Its translation: CASSLERSTEAFF. This rearrangement joins TRBV7-8 to TRBJ1-1; D not resolved. Looked up from germline, CDR1 is SGHVS and CDR2 is FQNEAQ. The CDR3 contains 13 residues. Trimming stripped 5 bases from V and 4 bases from J, with 11 bases between.

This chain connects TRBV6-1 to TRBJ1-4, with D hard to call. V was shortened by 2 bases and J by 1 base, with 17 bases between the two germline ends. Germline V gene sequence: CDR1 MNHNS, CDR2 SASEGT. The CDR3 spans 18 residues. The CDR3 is CASSESPWRQRTNEKLFF. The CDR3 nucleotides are TGTGCCAGCAGTGAAAGTCCTTGGCGGCAGAGAACTAATGAAAAACTGTTTTTT.

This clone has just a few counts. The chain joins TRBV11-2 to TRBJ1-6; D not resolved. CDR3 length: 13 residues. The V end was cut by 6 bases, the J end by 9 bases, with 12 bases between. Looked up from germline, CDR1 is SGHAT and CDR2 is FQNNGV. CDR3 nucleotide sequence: TGTGCCAGCAGGCGAGGGTCAGGTTCACCCCTCCACTTT. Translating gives CASRRGSGSPLHF.

CDR3 loop: CASSQGPDRVTYEQYF. CDR3 DNA: TGCGCCAGCAGCCAAGGCCCGGACAGAGTCACCTACGAGCAGTACTTC. This sequence joins TRBV4-1 and TRBJ2-7; D perhaps matches TRBD1 (6 bases). The CDR3 runs 16 residues. V lost 1 base to trimming and J lost 2 bases, with 15 bases between them. Per germline, CDR1 MGHRA and CDR2 YSYEKL.

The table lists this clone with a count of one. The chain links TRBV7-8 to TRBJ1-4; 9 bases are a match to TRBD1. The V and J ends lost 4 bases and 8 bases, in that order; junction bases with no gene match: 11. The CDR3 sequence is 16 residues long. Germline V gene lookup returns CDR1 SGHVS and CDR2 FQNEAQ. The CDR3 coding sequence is TGTGCCAGCAGCTACTCGAGGACAGGGGTATTCGAAAAACTGTTTTTT. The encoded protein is CASSYSRTGVFEKLFF.

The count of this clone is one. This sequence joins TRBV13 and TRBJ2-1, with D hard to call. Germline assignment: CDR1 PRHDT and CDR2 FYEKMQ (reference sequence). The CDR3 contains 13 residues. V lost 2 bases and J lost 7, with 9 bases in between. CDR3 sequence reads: CASSLSEANEQFF. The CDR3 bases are TGTGCCAGCAGCTTAAGTGAGGCGAATGAGCAGTTCTTC.

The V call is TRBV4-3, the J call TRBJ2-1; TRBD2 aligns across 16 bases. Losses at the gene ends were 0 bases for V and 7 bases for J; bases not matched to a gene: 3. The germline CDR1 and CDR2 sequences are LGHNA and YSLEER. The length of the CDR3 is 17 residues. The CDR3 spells CASSQEGTSGGGNEQFF. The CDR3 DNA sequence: TGCGCCAGCAGCCAAGAGGGGACTAGCGGGGGGGGTAATGAGCAGTTCTTC.

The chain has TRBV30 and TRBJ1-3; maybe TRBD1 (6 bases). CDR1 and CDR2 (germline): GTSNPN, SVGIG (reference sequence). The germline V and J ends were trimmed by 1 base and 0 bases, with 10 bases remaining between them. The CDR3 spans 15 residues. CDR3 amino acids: CAWSAGHLSGNTIYF. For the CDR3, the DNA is TGTGCCTGGAGTGCGGGACACCTCTCTGGAAACACCATATATTTT.

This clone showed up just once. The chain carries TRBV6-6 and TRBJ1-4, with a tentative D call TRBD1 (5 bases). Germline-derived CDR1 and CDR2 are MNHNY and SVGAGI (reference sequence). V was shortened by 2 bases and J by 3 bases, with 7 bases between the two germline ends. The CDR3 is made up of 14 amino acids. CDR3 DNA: TGTGCCAGCAGTTACGGGGGGTCTAATGAAAAACTGTTTTTT. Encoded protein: CASSYGGSNEKLFF.

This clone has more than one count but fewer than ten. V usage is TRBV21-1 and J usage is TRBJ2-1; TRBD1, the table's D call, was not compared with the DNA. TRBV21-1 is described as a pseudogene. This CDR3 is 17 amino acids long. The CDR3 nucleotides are TGTGCCAGCAGCAAAGCTGGACAGGGGAGCTCCTACAATGAGCAGTTCTTC. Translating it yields CASSKAGQGSSYNEQFF.

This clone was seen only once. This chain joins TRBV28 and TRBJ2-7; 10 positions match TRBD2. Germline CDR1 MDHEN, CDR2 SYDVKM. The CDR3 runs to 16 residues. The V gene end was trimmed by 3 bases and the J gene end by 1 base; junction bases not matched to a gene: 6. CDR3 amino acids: CASSFSLAGLSYEQYF. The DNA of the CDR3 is TGTGCCAGCAGTTTCTCACTAGCGGGGCTATCCTACGAGCAGTACTTC.

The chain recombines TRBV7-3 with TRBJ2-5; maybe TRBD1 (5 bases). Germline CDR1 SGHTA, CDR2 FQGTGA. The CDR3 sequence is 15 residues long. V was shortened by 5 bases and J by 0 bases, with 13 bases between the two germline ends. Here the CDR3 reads CASSPGSGNQETQYF. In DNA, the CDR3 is TGTGCCAGCAGCCCAGGGTCCGGAAACCAAGAGACCCAGTACTTC.

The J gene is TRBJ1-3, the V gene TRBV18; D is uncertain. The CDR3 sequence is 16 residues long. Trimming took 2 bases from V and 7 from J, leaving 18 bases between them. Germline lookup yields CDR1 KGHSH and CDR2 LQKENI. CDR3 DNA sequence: TGTGCCAGCTCACCAAGGACGCGGCGTGCGGGGAACACCATATATTTT. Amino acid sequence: CASSPRTRRAGNTIYF.

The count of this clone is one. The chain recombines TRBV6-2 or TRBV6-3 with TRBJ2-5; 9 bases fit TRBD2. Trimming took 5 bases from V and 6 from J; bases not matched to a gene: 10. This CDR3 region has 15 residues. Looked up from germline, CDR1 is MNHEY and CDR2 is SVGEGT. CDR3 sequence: CASSNGLAGLKTQYF. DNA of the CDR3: TGTGCCAGCAGTAACGGGCTAGCGGGGTTGAAGACCCAGTACTTC.

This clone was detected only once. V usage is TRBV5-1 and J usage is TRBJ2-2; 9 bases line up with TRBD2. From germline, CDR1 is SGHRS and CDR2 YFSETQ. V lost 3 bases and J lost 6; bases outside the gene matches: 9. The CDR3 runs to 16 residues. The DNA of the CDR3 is TGCGCCAGCAGCTCCGGGAGGGGACTAGCTGCCGGGGAGCTGTTTTTT. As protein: CASSSGRGLAAGELFF.

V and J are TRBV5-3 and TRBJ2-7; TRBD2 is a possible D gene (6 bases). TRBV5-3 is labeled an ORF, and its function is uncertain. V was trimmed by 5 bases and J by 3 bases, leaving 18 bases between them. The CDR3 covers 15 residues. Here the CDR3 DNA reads TGTGCCAGAAGGAAGCCGGGACTTTGCCTCTACGAGCAGTACTTC. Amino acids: CARRKPGLCLYEQYF.